This T cell receptor (beta chain) originates from a study of blood T cell repertoires in COVID-19 (dated by TCRdb to about 2020). With respect to the entire study: Samples from collaborators originated in the United States, Italy and Spain and spanned both the acute and convalescent phases of COVID-19. Where HLA class I and class II types were available, the types were taken from metadata supplied by the sample provider, not from assay-based typing. A freely available public database, intended as a resource for researchers studying the immune response to SARS-CoV-2, is where the repertoires were released. The samples were drawn from the first 160 participants of the ongoing ImmuneRACE study and from 1,254 subjects provided by 6 global collaborators. The prospective study material was composed of cDNA or gDNA derived from T cells, B-cell-depleted T cells, or PBMCs. The sample metadata nearly always contained a de-identified subject ID, COVID-19 status, age in years and sex. Deeply sampled blood TCRbeta repertoires from subjects exposed to, actively infected with, or recovered from COVID-19 were included in the dataset.

CDR1 is given as SGHRS and CDR2 as YFSETQ, both from the germline V gene. The junction shows trimming of 3 bases on V and 6 bases on J, and the gene matches do not reach 10 bases of it. Counted from cysteine to phenylalanine, this CDR3 has 16 amino acids. This entry keeps only the CDR3 DNA: 48 bases, framed from base 1. What the authors observed across the whole study: The amount of clinical and demographic metadata varied by source and participant and was provided uncurated.

Whole blood was collected in K2EDTA tubes by collaborating institutions according to the institutions' own protocols. For TCRbeta analysis, collaborator samples were shipped as frozen whole blood, as isolated PBMCs, or as DNA extracted from either sample type. TCRbeta CDR3 regions were amplified from genomic DNA by means of the immunoSEQ Assay, a bias-controlled multiplex PCR. In the original analysis: The number of nucleated cells in each sample was estimated from the amplification of reference gene primers within the assay. To quantify the absolute abundance of each unique TCRbeta CDR3 rearrangement, sequence reads were collapsed and filtered. Productive Simpson clonality was computed per sample as the square root of Simpson's diversity index over productive rearrangements. Sourced from immuneACCESS, this table was stored by TCRdb with only in-frame sequences that have V and J called. A share of the clones is absent; for the studies checked, an unresolved V gene accounts for under half, and the remainder has no known explanation. That table furnishes V, J and clone size, whereas the DNA furnished D and trimming. Here the sample has more than 120,000 clones; roughly nine tenths occur a single time. Of the sample, roughly 1.6% falls within the top ten clones.

On this clone itself: Its antigen is unknown. Per-base qualities were not stored, and no clone one base away is much larger.

The chain couples TRBV5-1 to TRBJ2-1; 9 central nucleotides agree with TRBD2. The sequencing input was peripheral blood. The TCR originated in a human donor in a cohort sampled during active COVID-19. The DNA is TGCGCCAGCAGCTGGGACGGGACTAGCTTGTCCAATGAGCAGTTCTTC. Its protein product is CASSWDGTSLSNEQFF.